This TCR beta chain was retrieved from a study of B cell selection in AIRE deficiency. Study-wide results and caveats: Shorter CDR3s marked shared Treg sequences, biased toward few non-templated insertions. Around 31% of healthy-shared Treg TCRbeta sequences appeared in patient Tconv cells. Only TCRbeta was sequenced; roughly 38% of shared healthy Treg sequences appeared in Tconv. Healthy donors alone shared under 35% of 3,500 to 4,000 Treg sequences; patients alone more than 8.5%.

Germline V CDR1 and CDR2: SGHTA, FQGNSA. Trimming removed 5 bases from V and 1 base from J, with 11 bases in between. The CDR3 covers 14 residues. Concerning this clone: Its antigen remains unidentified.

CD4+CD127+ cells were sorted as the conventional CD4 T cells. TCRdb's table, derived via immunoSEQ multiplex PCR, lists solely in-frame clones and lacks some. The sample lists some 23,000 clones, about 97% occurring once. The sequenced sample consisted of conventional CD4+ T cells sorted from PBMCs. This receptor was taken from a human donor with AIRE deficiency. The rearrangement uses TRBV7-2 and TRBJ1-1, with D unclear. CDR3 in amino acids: CASSTLAGNTEAFF. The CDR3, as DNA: TGTGCCAGCAGCACCCTAGCGGGGAACACTGAAGCTTTCTTT. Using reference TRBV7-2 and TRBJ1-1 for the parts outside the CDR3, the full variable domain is GAGVSQSPSNKVTEKGKDVELRCDPISGHTALYWYRQSLGQGLEFLIYFQGNSAPDKSGLPSDRFSAERTGGSVSTLTIQRTQQEDSAVYLCASSTLAGNTEAFFGQGTRLTVV.